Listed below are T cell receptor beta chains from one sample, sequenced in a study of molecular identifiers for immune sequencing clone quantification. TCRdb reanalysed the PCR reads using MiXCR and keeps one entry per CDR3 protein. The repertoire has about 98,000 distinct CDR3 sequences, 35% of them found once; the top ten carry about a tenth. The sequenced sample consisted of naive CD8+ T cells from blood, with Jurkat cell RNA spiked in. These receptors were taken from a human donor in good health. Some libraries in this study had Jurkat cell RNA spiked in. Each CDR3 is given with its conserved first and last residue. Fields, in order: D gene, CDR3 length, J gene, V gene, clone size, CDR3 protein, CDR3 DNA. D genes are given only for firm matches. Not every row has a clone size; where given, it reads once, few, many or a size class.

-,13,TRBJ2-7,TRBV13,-,CASSHQGPDEQYF,TGTGCCAGCAGCCACCAGGGCCCGGACGAGCAGTACTTC
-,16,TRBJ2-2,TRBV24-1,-,CATSDFGGGIAGELFF,TGTGCCACCAGTGATTTTGGGGGCGGGATCGCCGGGGAGCTGTTTTTT
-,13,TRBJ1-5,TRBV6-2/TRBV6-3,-,CASRDALGQPQHF,TGTGCCAGCCGGGACGCCCTAGGCCAGCCCCAGCATTTT
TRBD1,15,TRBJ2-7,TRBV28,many,CASSLNLQGNHEQYF,TGTGCCAGCAGTCTCAACCTACAGGGGAACCACGAGCAGTACTTC
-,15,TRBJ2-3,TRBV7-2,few,CASSLMTGVEDTQYF,TGTGCCAGCAGCCTAATGACAGGTGTGGAAGATACGCAGTATTTT
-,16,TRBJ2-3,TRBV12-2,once,CASRLSWTGYGDMQYF,TGTGCAAGTCGCTTAAGCTGGACAGGGTATGGAGATATGCAGTATTTT
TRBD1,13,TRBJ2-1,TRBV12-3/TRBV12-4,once,CASEGDRDNEQFF,TGTGCCAGCGAGGGGGACAGAGACAATGAGCAGTTCTTC
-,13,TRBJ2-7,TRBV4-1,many,CASSQAMRDEQYF,TGCGCCAGCAGCCAAGCGATGCGGGACGAGCAGTACTTC
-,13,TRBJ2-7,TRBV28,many,CASSLAGHYEQYF,TGTGCCAGCAGTTTAGCGGGACACTACGAGCAGTACTTC
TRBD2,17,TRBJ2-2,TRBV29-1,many,CSVNPIISGANTGELFF,TGCAGCGTTAATCCCATAATTAGCGGGGCTAACACCGGGGAGCTGTTTTTT
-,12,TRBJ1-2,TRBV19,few,CASSIGRAGYTF,TGTGCCAGTAGTATAGGCCGGGCTGGCTACACCTTC
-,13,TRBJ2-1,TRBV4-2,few,CASSVDRMNEQFF,TGTGCCAGCAGCGTAGATAGGATGAATGAGCAGTTCTTC
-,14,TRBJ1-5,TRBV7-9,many,CATQSGGANQPQHF,TGTGCCACCCAATCGGGGGGAGCCAATCAGCCCCAGCATTTT
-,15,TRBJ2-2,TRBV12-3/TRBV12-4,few,CATYWSGGGTGELFF,TGTGCCACCTATTGGAGCGGAGGTGGCACCGGGGAGCTGTTTTTT
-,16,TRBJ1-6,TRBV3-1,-,CASSQDRVGSDSPLHF,TGTGCCAGCAGCCAAGATCGAGTCGGCAGCGATTCCCCCCTCCACTTT
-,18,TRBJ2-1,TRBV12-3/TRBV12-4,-,CASSLRWSSGEEGNEQFF,TGTGCCAGCAGTTTAAGGTGGAGTAGCGGAGAGGAGGGCAATGAGCAGTTCTTC
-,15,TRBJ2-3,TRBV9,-,CASSAYSVITDTQYF,TGTGCCAGCAGCGCGTACAGCGTAATCACAGATACGCAGTATTTT
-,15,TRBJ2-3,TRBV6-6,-,CASSYSSSGTDTQYF,TGCGCCAGCAGTTACTCTTCATCGGGCACAGATACGCAGTATTTT
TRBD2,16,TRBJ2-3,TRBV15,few,CATSRPSGASTDTQYF,TGTGCCACCAGCAGACCGAGCGGGGCTAGCACAGATACGCAGTATTTT
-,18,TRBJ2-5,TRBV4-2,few,CASSQDTISLAPVETQYF,TGTGCCAGCAGCCAAGATACCATCTCCCTAGCGCCCGTAGAGACCCAGTACTTC
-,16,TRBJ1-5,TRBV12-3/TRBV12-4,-,CASCIARGDGDQPQHF,TGTGCCAGCTGCATTGCCCGCGGGGATGGAGATCAGCCCCAGCATTTT
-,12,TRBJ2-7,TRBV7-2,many,CASSSGDYEQYF,TGTGCCAGCAGCTCCGGGGACTACGAGCAGTACTTC
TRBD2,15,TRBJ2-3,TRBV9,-,CASSVVGGERGTQYF,TGTGCCAGCAGCGTAGTGGGAGGGGAGCGGGGTACGCAGTATTTT
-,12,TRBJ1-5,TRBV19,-,CASTGGYWPQHF,TGTGCCAGTACTGGAGGTTACTGGCCCCAGCATTTT
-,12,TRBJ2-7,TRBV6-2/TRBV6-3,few,CASGDTRYEQYF,TGTGCCAGCGGGGACACCCGCTACGAGCAGTACTTC
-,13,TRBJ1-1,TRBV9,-,CASSLGPNSEAFF,TGCGCCAGCAGCCTAGGGCCGAACTCTGAAGCTTTCTTT
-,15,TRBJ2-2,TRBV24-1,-,CATSDSISSTGELFF,TGTGCCACCAGTGATTCGATATCCTCGACCGGGGAGCTGTTTTTC
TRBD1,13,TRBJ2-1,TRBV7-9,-,CASSLTGDDEQFF,TGTGCCAGCAGCCTTACAGGGGACGATGAGCAGTTCTTC
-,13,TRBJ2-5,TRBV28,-,CASSWSRVETQYF,TGTGCCAGCAGTTGGTCGAGGGTGGAGACCCAGTACTTC
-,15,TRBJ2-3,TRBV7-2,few,CASSWGAGISDTQYF,TGTGCCAGCAGCTGGGGGGCGGGAATATCAGATACGCAGTATTTT
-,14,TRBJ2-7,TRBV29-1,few,CSVETKNRPDEQYF,TGCAGCGTTGAGACTAAGAACAGGCCGGACGAGCAGTACTTC
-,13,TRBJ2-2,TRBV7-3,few,CASSLLITGELFF,TGTGCCAGCAGCTTGTTGATCACCGGGGAGCTGTTTTTT
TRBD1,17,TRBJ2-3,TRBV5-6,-,CASSFGPTGLSTDTQYF,TGTGCCAGCAGCTTTGGCCCGACAGGGCTGAGCACAGATACGCAGTATTTT
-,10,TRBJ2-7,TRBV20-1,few,CSGVNYEQYF,TGCAGTGGTGTAAACTACGAGCAGTACTTC
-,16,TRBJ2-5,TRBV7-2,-,CASSLEPTAYQEPQYF,TGTGCCAGCAGCCTAGAACCCACAGCGTACCAAGAGCCCCAGTACTTC
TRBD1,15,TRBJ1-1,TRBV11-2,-,CASSLKAGGDTEAFF,TGTGCCAGCAGCTTAAAGGCAGGGGGGGACACTGAAGCTTTCTTT
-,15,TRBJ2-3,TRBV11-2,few,CASSFEVPSTDTQYF,TGTGCCAGCAGCTTTGAGGTACCTAGCACAGATACGCAGTATTTT